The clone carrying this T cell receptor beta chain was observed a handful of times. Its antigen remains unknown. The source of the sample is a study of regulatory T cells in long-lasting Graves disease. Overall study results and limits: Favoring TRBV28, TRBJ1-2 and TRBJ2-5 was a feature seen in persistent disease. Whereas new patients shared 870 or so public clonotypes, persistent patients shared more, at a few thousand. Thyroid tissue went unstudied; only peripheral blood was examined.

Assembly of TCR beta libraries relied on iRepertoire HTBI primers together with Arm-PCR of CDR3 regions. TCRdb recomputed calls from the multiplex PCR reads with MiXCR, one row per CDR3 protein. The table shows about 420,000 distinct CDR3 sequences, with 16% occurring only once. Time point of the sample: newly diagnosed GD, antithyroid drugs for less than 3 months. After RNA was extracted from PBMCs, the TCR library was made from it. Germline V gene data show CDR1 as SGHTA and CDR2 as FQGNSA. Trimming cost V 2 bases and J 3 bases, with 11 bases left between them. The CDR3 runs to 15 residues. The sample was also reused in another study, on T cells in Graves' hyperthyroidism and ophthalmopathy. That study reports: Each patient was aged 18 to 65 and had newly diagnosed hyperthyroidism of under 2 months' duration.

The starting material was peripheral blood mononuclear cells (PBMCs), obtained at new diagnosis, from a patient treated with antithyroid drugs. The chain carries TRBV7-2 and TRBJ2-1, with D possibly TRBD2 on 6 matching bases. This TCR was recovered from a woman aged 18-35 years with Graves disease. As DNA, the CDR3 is TGTGCCAGCAGCTTAAACGGAGGGGACTACAATGAGCAGTTCTTC. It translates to CASSLNGGDYNEQFF.